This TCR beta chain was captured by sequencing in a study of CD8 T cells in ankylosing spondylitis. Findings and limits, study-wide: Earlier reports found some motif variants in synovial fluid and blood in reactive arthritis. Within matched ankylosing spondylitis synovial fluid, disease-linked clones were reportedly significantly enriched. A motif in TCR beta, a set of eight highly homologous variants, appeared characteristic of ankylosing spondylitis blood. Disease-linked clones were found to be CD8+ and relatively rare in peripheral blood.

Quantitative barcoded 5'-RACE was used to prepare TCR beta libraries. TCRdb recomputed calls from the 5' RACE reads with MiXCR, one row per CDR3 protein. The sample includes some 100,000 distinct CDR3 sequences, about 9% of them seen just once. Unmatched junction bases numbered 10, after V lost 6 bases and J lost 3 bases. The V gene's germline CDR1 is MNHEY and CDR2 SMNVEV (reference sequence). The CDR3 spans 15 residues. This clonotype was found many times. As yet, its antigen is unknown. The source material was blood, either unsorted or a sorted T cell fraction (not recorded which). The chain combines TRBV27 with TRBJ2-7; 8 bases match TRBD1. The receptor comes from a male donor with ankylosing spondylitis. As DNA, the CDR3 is TGTGCCAGCAGCCCAGACAGGGGAACGGACTACGAGCAGTACTTC. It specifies CASSPDRGTDYEQYF.